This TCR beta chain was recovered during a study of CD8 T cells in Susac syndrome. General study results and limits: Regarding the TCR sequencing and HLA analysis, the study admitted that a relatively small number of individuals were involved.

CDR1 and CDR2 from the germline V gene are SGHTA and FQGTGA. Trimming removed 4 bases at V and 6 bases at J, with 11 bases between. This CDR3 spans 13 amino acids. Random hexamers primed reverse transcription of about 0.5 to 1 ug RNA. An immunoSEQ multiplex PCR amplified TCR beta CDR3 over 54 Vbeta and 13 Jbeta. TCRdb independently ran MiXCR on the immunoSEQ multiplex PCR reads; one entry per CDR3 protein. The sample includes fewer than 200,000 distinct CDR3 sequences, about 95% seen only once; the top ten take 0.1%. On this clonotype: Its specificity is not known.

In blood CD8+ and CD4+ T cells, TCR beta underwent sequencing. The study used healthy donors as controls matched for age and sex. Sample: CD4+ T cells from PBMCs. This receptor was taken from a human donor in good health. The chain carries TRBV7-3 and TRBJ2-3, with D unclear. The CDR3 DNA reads TGTGCCAGCAGCTCCACTCGGCGCGATACGCAGTATTTT. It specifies CASSSTRRDTQYF. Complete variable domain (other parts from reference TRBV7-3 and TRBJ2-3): GAGVSQTPSNKVTEKGKYVELRCDPISGHTALYWYRQSLGQGPEFLIYFQGTGAADDSGLPNDRFFAVRPEGSVSTLKIQRTERGDSAVYLCASSSTRRDTQYFGPGTRLTVL.